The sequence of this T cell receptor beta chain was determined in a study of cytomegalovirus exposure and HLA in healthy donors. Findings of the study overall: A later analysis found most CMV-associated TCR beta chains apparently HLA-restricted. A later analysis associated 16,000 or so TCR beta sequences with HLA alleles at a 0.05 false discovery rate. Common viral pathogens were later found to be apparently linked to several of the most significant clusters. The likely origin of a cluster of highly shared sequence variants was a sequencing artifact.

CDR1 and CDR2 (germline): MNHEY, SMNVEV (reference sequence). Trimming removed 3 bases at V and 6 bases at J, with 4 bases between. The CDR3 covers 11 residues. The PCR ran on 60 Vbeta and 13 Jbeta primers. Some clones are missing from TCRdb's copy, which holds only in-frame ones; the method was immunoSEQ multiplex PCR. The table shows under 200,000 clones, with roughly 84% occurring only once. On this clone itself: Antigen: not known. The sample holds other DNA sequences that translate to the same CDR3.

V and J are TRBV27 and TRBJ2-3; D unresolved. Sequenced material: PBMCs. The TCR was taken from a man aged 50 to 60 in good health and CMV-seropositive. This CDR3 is CASSFLDTQYF. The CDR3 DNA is TGTGCCAGCAGTTTTCTCGATACGCAGTATTTT.